The text below deals with one T cell receptor beta chain. No antigen is known for it. TCRdb processed the 5' RACE reads anew with MiXCR; each CDR3 protein has one entry. The repertoire holds about 58,000 distinct CDR3 sequences, with about a quarter as singletons. These data come from a study of T-cell memory formation after mild COVID-19. Regarding the study as a whole: Day 15 to 85 contracting clones showed balanced CD4/CD8; day 15 to 37 expanders favored CD4+.

Germline V gene lookup returns CDR1 MNHEY and CDR2 SVGEGT. This CDR3 region has 14 residues. The junction had 4 bases not matched to a gene; V was cut back by 4 bases and J by 4 bases. Sequencing was done on a sample of PBMCs or a T cell subset sorted from them (not recorded which). This clonotype was obtained from a man aged 18 to 29 who had mild COVID-19 (a few samples of this study predate the infection). Cell type and time point are not known. V usage is TRBV6-2 or TRBV6-3 and J usage is TRBJ1-5; 7 bases map to TRBD1. The CDR3, as DNA: TGTGCCAGCAGTTTAACAGGGGATAATCAGCCCCAGCATTTT. Translating it yields CASSLTGDNQPQHF.